This T cell receptor (beta chain) was profiled in a study of patients and donors after allogeneic stem cell transplantation. The germline V gene encodes CDR1 MGHRA and CDR2 YSYEKL. This CDR3 region has 14 residues. V shed 1 base and J shed 4 bases, with 9 bases lying between them. Via MiXCR, TCRdb re-called the RT-PCR reads, giving one row per CDR3 protein. Of 400,000 to 450,000 distinct CDR3 sequences listed, around 15% are singletons. The chain links TRBV4-1 to TRBJ2-3; no clear D gene. The sequenced sample consisted of blood, either unsorted or a sorted T cell fraction (not recorded which). The clonotype was recovered from a human donor who was either an allogeneic HSCT recipient or a stem cell or donor lymphocyte infusion donor (not recorded which). It is not recorded whose cells these are; they may come from a transplant donor. CDR3 loop: CASSQVQRADTQYF. As DNA, the CDR3 is TGCGCCAGCAGCCAAGTCCAACGCGCAGATACGCAGTATTTT.